This TCR beta chain was obtained from a study of a mutant IDH1 vaccine in newly diagnosed glioma. Noted time point: week 47, end of study. Doses comprised 300 ug of mutant IDH1 20-mer peptide each, plus topical imiquimod. Worth noting for this clone: Antigen unknown.

Sequencing was performed with immunoSEQ multiplex PCR; in TCRdb, only in-frame clones are kept and a portion is missing. The repertoire holds 50,000 to 55,000 clones, with about two thirds as singletons. V lost 5 bases and J lost 2; bases outside the gene matches: 11. CDR1 is SGHVS and CDR2 is FNYEAQ in the germline V gene. The CDR3 spans 16 residues. The origin of this receptor is a man in his forties or fifties with glioma. Some clones in this sample may be carry-over from other donors' samples. This sample comprised peripheral blood mononuclear cells (PBMCs), obtained from a glioma patient whose treatment included an IDH1 peptide vaccine. This chain links TRBV7-6 with TRBJ2-7; 8 bases match TRBD2. The CDR3 region is CASSPSGGGLTYEQYF. The DNA of the CDR3 is TGTGCCAGCAGCCCGTCGGGGGGGGGCCTTACCTACGAGCAGTACTTC. Full variable domain (missing parts from reference TRBV7-6 and TRBJ2-7): GAGVSQSPRYKVTKRGQDVALRCDPISGHVSLYWYRQALGQGPEFLTYFNYEAQQDKSGLPNDRFSAERPEGSISTLTIQRTEQRDSAMYRCASSPSGGGLTYEQYFGPGTRLTVT.